Each of the 20 T cell receptor beta chains below was sequenced from the same sample in a study of cytomegalovirus exposure and HLA in healthy donors. In the PCR, 60 Vbeta and 13 Jbeta primers were used. Profiling relied on immunoSEQ multiplex PCR, and the TCRdb table lists in-frame clones only, not all of them. The data show about 59,000 clones, around 83% seen once. The source material was PBMCs. All receptors derive from a human donor in good health.

V usage is TRBV5-4 and J usage is TRBJ2-1, with TRBD1 matching over 9 bases. This CDR3 contains 12 residues. Germline CDR1 and CDR2: SGHNT and YYREEE (reference sequence). With 5 bases clipped from V and 10 bases from J, the junction kept 4 bases outside the gene matches. The CDR3 DNA sequence: TGTGCCAGCAGTCTCGACAGGGGGGAGCAGTTCTTC. This gives the protein CASSLDRGEQFF.

The chain has TRBV18 and TRBJ1-1, with 8 positions matching TRBD1. The CDR3 has 14 residues. Germline loops: CDR1 KGHSH, CDR2 LQKENI. The trim removed 4 bases at V and 4 bases at J, leaving 5 bases unmatched. This CDR3 is CASSRQGIRTEAFF. The CDR3 DNA reads TGTGCCAGCTCACGACAGGGGATTCGCACTGAAGCTTTCTTT.

This chain joins TRBV28 and TRBJ2-7, with D perhaps matching TRBD1 (6 bases). The CDR3 runs 15 residues. Germline V gene lookup returns CDR1 MDHEN and CDR2 SYDVKM. V lost 10 bases and J 1 base, leaving 20 bases between the germline ends. The chain's CDR3 is CATDRTGIQSYEQYF. CDR3 nucleotides: TGTGCCACCGACCGAACAGGGATCCAATCCTACGAGCAGTACTTC.

V usage is TRBV27 and J usage is TRBJ2-2, with D possibly being TRBD1 (6 bases). Germline CDR1 reads MNHEY; CDR2 reads SMNVEV (reference sequence). V lost 5 bases, J lost 6 bases, and 13 bases lay in between. The CDR3 totals 14 residues. CDR3 coding DNA: TGTGCCAGCAGTCCCGGGACAACTCCCGGGGAGCTGTTTTTT. Protein sequence: CASSPGTTPGELFF.

The gene calls are TRBV5-4 and TRBJ1-1; TRBD1 aligns across 9 bases. V was pared by 6 bases and J by 1 base, with 4 bases of the junction left unmatched. The V gene's germline CDR1 is SGHNT and CDR2 YYREEE (reference sequence). The CDR3 has 14 amino acids. The CDR3 coding sequence is TGTGCCAGCATAAGGGGACAGGGGAACACTGAAGCTTTCTTT. Its translation: CASIRGQGNTEAFF.

Only a few counts were recorded for this clone. The chain couples TRBV11-3 to TRBJ2-1; 7 nucleotides align to TRBD2. The germline gives CDR1 SGHNT, CDR2 YENEEA. This CDR3 comprises 16 residues. The J segment lost 10 bases and the V segment lost 2 bases, leaving 14 bases of the junction unmatched. Here the CDR3 reads CASSLFGGSGGNEQFF. The CDR3 nucleotides read TGTGCCAGCAGCTTATTCGGCGGGAGCGGCGGCAACGAGCAGTTCTTC.

The chain joins TRBV28 to TRBJ2-1, with 12 nucleotides matching TRBD2. This CDR3 has 16 amino acids. With V trimmed by 4 bases and J by 8 bases, 9 bases remained unmatched. Per germline, CDR1 MDHEN and CDR2 SYDVKM. This CDR3 reads CASSSRLAGEKDEQFF. The CDR3 DNA follows: TGTGCCAGCAGTTCCAGACTAGCGGGAGAAAAGGATGAGCAGTTCTTC.

V and J are TRBV5-1 and TRBJ2-3, with D maybe TRBD1 (6 bases). V was clipped by 4 bases and J by 1 base, with 13 bases between them. CDR1 SGHRS and CDR2 YFSETQ come from the germline V gene. The CDR3 contains 15 residues. The CDR3 reads CASSVRDTRTDTQYF. Written as DNA, the CDR3 is TGCGCCAGCAGCGTCCGGGACACCCGCACAGATACGCAGTATTTT.

The chain links TRBV4-3 to TRBJ2-1; 14 bases match TRBD2. This CDR3 region has 17 residues. Germline CDR1 LGHNA, CDR2 YSLEER. V dropped 5 bases and J dropped 4; count of bases not matched to a gene: 7. CDR3 residues: CASSYRLAGGHYNEQFF. CDR3 nucleotide sequence: TGCGCCAGCAGCTACAGACTAGCGGGGGGGCATTACAATGAGCAGTTCTTC.

V gene TRBV18 combines with J gene TRBJ2-7, with TRBD1 matching over 9 bases. Unmatched junction bases numbered 10, after V lost 0 bases and J lost 4 bases. This CDR3 comprises 17 residues. Looked up from germline, CDR1 is KGHSH and CDR2 is LQKENI. For the CDR3, the DNA is TGTGCCAGCTCACCACCCCACCTAGGACAGGGGAAATACGAGCAGTACTTC. This sequence encodes CASSPPHLGQGKYEQYF.

This clone was seen just once. The CDR3 is CASSLVAGGYEQYF. The CDR3 nucleotides are TGTGCCAGCAGCTTAGTGGCGGGCGGGTACGAGCAGTACTTC. The chain couples TRBV5-8 to TRBJ2-7, with a possible D match to TRBD2 (5 bases). The V and J ends lost 2 bases and 4 bases respectively, with 13 bases between them. This CDR3 spans 14 amino acids. Germline V gene sequence: CDR1 SGHTS, CDR2 YDEGEE.

This clone was counted between two and nine times. V and J are TRBV7-2 and TRBJ1-5; TRBD1 aligns across 8 bases. Germline CDR1 SGHTA, CDR2 FQGNSA. V lost 5 bases to trimming and J lost 0 bases; unmatched junction nucleotides: 6. The CDR3 length is 16 residues. CDR3 in DNA: TGTGCCAGCAGCCCACGGACAGGGTATAGCAATCAGCCCCAGCATTTT. It is translated as CASSPRTGYSNQPQHF.

This chain uses TRBV7-9 with TRBJ1-6; 8 bases map to TRBD1. The CDR3 contains 15 residues. Germline CDR1 SEHNR, CDR2 FQNEAQ (reference sequence). The V and J ends lost 8 bases and 9 bases, in that order; junction bases with no gene match: 12. The DNA for the CDR3 is TGTGCCAGCCTCAACCACGGACAGGGAACTTCACCCCTCCACTTT. The encoded protein is CASLNHGQGTSPLHF. The variable domain in full, with the rest retrieved from reference TRBV7-9 and TRBJ1-6, is DTGVSQNPRHKITKRGQNVTFRCDPISEHNRLYWYRQTLGQGPEFLTYFQNEAQLEKSRLLSDRFSAERPKGSFSTLEIQRTEQGDSAMYLCASLNHGQGTSPLHFGNGTRLTVT.

V usage is TRBV28 and J usage is TRBJ2-2; D is uncertain. The CDR3 contains 16 residues. V gave up 6 bases and J gave up 4 bases, with 18 bases separating them. Germline V lookup: CDR1 MDHEN, CDR2 SYDVKM. The CDR3 sequence is CASRRSGSGSTGELFF. The CDR3 nucleotides are TGTGCCAGCAGGCGAAGTGGGTCAGGCTCCACCGGGGAGCTGTTTTTT.

The V and J genes are TRBV6-6 and TRBJ2-2; 7 bases line up with TRBD2. Per germline, CDR1 MNHNY and CDR2 SVGAGI (reference sequence). The CDR3 is made up of 15 amino acids. V was pared by 9 bases and J by 7 bases, with 14 bases of the junction left unmatched. The CDR3 sequence is CASPGGGRIYGELFF. The CDR3 DNA sequence: TGTGCCAGTCCTGGGGGGGGACGGATATACGGGGAGCTGTTTTTT.

The V and J genes are TRBV18 and TRBJ1-2; D remains unclear. Germline CDR1 is KGHSH and CDR2 is LQKENI. The CDR3 consists of 11 residues. Trimming stripped 2 bases from V and 8 bases from J, with 6 bases between. CDR3: CASSPIVGYTF. The CDR3 DNA reads TGTGCCAGCTCACCAATCGTCGGCTACACCTTC.

About this clone: Other DNA sequences in the same sample also yield this CDR3. The J gene is TRBJ1-5, the V gene TRBV7-2; D remains unclear. Looked up from germline, CDR1 is SGHTA and CDR2 is FQGNSA. Trimming took off 1 base at V and 1 base at J, with 5 bases between the two ends. The CDR3 is 14 amino acids. The CDR3 sequence: CASSLDPSNQPQHF. For the CDR3, the DNA is TGTGCCAGCAGCTTAGATCCGAGCAATCAGCCCCAGCATTTT.

The V gene is TRBV11-2, the J gene TRBJ2-1, with TRBD1 identical over 7 bases. J was trimmed by 1 base and V by 4 bases; bases with no gene match: 7. This CDR3 comprises 16 residues. The germline V gene has CDR1 SGHAT and CDR2 FQNNGV. The CDR3 DNA reads TGTGCCAGCAGCTCAGGACAGGCCTCATCCTACAATGAGCAGTTCTTC. Amino acids: CASSSGQASSYNEQFF.

The CDR3: CASSLDRDRVYEQYF. The CDR3 DNA is TGTGCCAGCAGCTTAGATAGGGACAGGGTCTACGAGCAGTACTTC. V gene TRBV11-2 combines with J gene TRBJ2-5; 9 bases line up with TRBD1. Matching the DNA end better, TRBJ2-7 makes the J call doubtful. CDR1 is SGHAT and CDR2 is FQNNGV in the germline V gene. This CDR3 has 15 amino acids.

This CDR3 is CASSLGTGSSGANVLTF. The DNA for the CDR3 is TGTGCCAGCAGTTTGGGGACAGGGTCTTCTGGGGCCAACGTCCTGACTTTC. The gene calls are TRBV27 and TRBJ2-6; 9 nucleotides match TRBD1. V dropped 3 bases and J dropped 1; count of bases not matched to a gene: 4. The V gene's germline CDR1 is MNHEY and CDR2 SMNVEV (reference sequence). The CDR3 loop spans 17 amino acids.